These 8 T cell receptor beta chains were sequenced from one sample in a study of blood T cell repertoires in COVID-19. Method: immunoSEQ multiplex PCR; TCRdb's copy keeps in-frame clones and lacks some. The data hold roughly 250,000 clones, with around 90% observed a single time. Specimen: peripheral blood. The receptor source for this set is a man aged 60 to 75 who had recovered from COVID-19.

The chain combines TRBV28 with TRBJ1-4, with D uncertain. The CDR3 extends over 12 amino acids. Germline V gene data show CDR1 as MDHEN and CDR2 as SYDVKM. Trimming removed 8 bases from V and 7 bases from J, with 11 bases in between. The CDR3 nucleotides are TGTGCCAGCCGCGGGTCGTTTGAAAAACTGTTTTTT. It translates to CASRGSFEKLFF.

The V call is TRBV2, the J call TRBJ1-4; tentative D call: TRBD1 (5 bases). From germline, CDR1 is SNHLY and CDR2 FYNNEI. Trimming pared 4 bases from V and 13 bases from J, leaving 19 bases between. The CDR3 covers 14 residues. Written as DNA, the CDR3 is TGTGCCAGCAGTGGGGGAAAGGGTCAGGGTCCACTGTTTTTT. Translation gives CASSGGKGQGPLFF.

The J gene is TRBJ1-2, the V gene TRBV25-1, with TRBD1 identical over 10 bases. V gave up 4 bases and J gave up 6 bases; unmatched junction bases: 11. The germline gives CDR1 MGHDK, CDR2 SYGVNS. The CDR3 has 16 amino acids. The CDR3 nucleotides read TGTGCCAGCAGTGTCTCCGTTTCGGGACAGGGGAATGGCTACACCTTC. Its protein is CASSVSVSGQGNGYTF.

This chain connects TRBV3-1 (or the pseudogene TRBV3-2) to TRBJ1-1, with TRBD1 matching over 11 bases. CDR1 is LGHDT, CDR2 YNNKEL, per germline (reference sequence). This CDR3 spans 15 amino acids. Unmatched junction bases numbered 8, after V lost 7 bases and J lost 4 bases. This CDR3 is CASKRGDRGTTEAFF. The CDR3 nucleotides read TGTGCCAGCAAACGAGGGGACAGGGGGACCACTGAAGCTTTCTTT.

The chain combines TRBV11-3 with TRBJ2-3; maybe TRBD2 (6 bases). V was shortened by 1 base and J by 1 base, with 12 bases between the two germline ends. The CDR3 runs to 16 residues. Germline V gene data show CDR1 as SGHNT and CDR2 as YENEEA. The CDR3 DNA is TGTGCCAGCAGCTTAGGGGGGGTCAGGGGCACAGATACGCAGTATTTT. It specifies CASSLGGVRGTDTQYF.

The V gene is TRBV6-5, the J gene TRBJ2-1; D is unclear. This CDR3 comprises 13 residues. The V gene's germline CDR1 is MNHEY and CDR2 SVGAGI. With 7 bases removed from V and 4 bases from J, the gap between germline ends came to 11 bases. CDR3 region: CASNSPLYNEQFF. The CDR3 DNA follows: TGTGCCAGCAATTCCCCGTTGTACAATGAGCAGTTCTTC.

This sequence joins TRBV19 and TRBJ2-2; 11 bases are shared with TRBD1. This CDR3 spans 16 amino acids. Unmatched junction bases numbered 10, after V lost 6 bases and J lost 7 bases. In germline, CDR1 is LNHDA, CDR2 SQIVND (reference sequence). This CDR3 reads CASSWGVGQGDGELFF. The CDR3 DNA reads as TGTGCCAGTAGCTGGGGCGTGGGACAGGGGGACGGGGAGCTGTTTTTT.

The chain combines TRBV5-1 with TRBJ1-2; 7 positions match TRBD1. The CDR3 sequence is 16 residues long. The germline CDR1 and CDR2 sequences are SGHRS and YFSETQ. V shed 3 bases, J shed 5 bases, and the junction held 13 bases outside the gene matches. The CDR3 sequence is CASSSNPTGSGYGYTF. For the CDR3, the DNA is TGCGCCAGCAGCTCAAATCCGACAGGGTCAGGATATGGCTACACCTTC. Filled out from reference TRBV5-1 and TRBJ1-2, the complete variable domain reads KAGVTQTPRYLIKTRGQQVTLSCSPISGHRSVSWYQQTPGQGLQFLFEYFSETQRNKGNFPGRFSGRQFSNSRSEMNVSTLELGDSALYLCASSSNPTGSGYGYTFGSGTRLTVV.